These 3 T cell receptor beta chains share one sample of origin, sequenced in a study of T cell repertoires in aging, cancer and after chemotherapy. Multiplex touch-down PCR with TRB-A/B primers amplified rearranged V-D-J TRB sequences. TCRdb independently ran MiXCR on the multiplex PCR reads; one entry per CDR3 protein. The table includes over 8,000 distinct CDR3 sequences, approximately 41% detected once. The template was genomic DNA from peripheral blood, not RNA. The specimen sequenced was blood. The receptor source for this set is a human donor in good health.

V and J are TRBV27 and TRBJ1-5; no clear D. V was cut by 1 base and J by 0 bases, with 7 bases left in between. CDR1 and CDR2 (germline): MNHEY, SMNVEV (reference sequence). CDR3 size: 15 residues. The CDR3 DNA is TGTGCCAGCAGTTTATTCTACAATAGCAATCAGCCCCAGCATTTT. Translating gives CASSLFYNSNQPQHF.

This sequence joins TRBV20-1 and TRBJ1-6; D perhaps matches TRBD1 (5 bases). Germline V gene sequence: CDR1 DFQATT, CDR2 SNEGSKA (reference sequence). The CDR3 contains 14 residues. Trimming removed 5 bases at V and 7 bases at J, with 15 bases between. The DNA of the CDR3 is TGCAGTGCTGCTCGGATCCAGGGAAATTCACCCCTCCACTTT. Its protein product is CSAARIQGNSPLHF.

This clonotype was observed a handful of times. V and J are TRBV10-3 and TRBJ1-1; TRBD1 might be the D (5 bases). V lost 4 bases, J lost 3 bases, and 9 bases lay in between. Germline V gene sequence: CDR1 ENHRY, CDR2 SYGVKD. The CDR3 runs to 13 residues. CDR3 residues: CAISAPGYTEAFF. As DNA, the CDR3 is TGTGCCATCAGTGCACCAGGGTACACTGAAGCTTTCTTT.